This TCR beta chain was sequenced for a study of control samples from healthy donors and cancer patients. The CDR3 extends over 15 amino acids. Trimming at V came to 3 bases and at J to 4 bases, leaving 8 bases not matched to a gene. Germline V gene lookup returns CDR1 MNHNS and CDR2 SASEGT. Only in-frame clones appear in the TCRdb table, and some are missing; sequencing was by immunoSEQ multiplex PCR. In the table there are around 85,000 clones, just under 95% of which are singletons. The chain recombines TRBV6-1 with TRBJ1-2; 7 bases match TRBD1. This clonotype originated in a woman between 18 and 29 years old in good health. Sequenced input: blood. The CDR3, as DNA: TGTGCCAGCAGTGATATTGGGACAGAAGGCTATGGCTACACCTTC. This codes for CASSDIGTEGYGYTF.